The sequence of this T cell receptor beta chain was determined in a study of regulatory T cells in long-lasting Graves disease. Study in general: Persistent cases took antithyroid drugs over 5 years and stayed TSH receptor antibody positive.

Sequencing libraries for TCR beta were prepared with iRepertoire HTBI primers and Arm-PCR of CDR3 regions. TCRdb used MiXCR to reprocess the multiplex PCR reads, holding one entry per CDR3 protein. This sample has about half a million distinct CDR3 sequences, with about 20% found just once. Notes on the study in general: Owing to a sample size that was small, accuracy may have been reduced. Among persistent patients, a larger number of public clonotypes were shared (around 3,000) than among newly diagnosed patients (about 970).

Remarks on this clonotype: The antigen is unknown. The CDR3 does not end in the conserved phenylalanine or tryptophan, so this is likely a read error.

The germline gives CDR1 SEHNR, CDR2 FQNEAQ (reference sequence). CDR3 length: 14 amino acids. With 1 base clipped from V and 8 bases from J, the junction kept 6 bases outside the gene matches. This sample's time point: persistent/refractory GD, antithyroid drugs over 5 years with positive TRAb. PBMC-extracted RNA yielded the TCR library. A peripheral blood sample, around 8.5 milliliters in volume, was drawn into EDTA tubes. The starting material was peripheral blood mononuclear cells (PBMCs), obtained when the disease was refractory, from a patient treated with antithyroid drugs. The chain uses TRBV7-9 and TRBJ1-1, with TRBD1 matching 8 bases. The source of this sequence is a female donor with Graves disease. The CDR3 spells CASSLGGQGGEAFL. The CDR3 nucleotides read TGTGCCAGCAGCTTAGGCGGACAGGGCGGAGAAGCTTTCCTT.